Sequencing of this T cell receptor (beta chain) was carried out in a study of shared clonotypes between healthy human individuals. This CDR3 spans 15 amino acids. Germline V gene data show CDR1 as SGHVS and CDR2 as FQNEAQ. The V end lost 5 bases, the J end lost 0 bases, and 14 bases lay between the germline ends. The run depth of the assay was deep. The assay was immunoSEQ multiplex PCR, and TCRdb's table has in-frame clones only and misses some. Of some 2,500,000 clones in the sample, under 95% were seen once. Material: naive CD4+ T cells from PBMCs. Subset of the sample: CD45RA+ positively selected. This sequence joins TRBV7-8 and TRBJ2-7; the D gene is possibly TRBD1 (5 bases). The TCR originated in a man between 18 and 35 years old in good health. Some clones in this sample may be carry-over from other donors' samples. In nucleotides, the CDR3 is TGTGCCAGCAGCGTCCGAGAAGGGGCCTCCTACGAGCAGTACTTC. As protein: CASSVREGASYEQYF.